Sequencing of this TCR beta chain was carried out in a study of blood T cells in healthy people across ages. The CDR3 runs to 18 residues. CDR1 and CDR2 (germline): SQVTM, ANQGSEA. J lost 0 bases, V lost 5 bases, and 15 bases had no gene match. Study-level results: Nothing was known about donor CMV status, and this possibly confounded expanded clonotype changes.

Note on this clonotype: Its antigen is currently unknown.

A second roughly 6 to 12 cycle PCR used barcoded and J-beta primers. Sequencing yielded, for each sample, at least 2.5 million paired-end reads carrying CDR3. TCRdb reanalysed the 5' RACE reads using MiXCR and keeps one entry per CDR3 protein. The sample contains over 1,300,000 distinct CDR3 sequences, around 59% of which appear only once. Sequencing input: blood. This receptor was identified in a man younger than 35 in good health. The chain has TRBV29-1 and TRBJ2-1, with 8 bases matching TRBD2. The CDR3 sequence is CSVQLLAGLKSSYNEQFF. The CDR3 DNA is TGCAGCGTTCAATTGCTAGCGGGTCTAAAAAGCTCCTACAATGAGCAGTTCTTC.